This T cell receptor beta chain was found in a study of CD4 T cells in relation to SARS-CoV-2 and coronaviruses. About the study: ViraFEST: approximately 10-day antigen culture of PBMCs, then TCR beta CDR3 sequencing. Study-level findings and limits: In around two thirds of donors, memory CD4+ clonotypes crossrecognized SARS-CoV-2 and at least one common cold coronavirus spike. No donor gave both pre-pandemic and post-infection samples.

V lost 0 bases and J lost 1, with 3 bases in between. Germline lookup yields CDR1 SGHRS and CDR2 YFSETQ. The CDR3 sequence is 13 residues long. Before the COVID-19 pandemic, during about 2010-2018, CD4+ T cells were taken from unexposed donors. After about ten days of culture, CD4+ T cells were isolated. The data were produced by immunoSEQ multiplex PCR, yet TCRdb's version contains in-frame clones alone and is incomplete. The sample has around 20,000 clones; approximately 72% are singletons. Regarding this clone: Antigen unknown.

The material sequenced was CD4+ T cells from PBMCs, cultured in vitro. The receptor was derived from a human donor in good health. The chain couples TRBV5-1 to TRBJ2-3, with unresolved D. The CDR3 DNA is TGCGCCAGCAGCTTGGGTGGCACAGATACGCAGTATTTT. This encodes CASSLGGTDTQYF. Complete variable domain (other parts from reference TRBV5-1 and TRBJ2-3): KAGVTQTPRYLIKTRGQQVTLSCSPISGHRSVSWYQQTPGQGLQFLFEYFSETQRNKGNFPGRFSGRQFSNSRSEMNVSTLELGDSALYLCASSLGGTDTQYFGPGTRLTVL.